Sequencing of this T cell receptor beta chain was carried out in a study of blood T cell repertoires in COVID-19. There are 15 residues in the CDR3. Germline CDR1 SNHLY, CDR2 FYNNEI. Trimming took 5 bases from V and 7 from J; bases not matched to a gene: 7. Only in-frame clones appear in the TCRdb table, and some are missing; sequencing was by immunoSEQ multiplex PCR. This table holds a few hundred thousand clones, more than 75% found once. The age range of participants was 18 to 89 years, with residence in about two dozen US areas. Specimen: PBMCs or T cells enriched from blood (not recorded which). The receptor was derived from a woman under 30 who had recovered from COVID-19. The rearrangement uses TRBV2 and TRBJ1-4, with TRBD1 matching over 10 bases. CDR3 in DNA: TGTGCCAGCAGTCGGTTCCGGGACAGGGGTGAAAAACTGTTTTTT. Its protein product is CASSRFRDRGEKLFF.